A single sample is the source of the 15 T cell receptor beta chains below, sequenced in a study of blood T cells in healthy people across ages. A J-beta primer mix and a sample-barcoded 5' primer were used in a second PCR of roughly 7 to 12 cycles. TCRdb re-analysed the 5' RACE reads in MiXCR, keeping a single row per CDR3 protein. Among fewer than 900,000 distinct CDR3 sequences listed, around 46% were seen once. Sequencing was performed on blood. These receptors all stem from an older woman in good health.

This clonotype turned up a few times. V usage is TRBV6-2 or TRBV6-3 and J usage is TRBJ2-5; D may be TRBD1 or TRBD2 (5 bases each). V lost 4 bases and J 3 bases, leaving 9 bases between the germline ends. The CDR3 runs to 13 residues. Per germline, CDR1 MNHEY and CDR2 SVGEGT. The CDR3 DNA reads TGTGCCAGCAGTTGGGGACCCAAAGAGACCCAGTACTTC. Its translation: CASSWGPKETQYF.

The table lists this clonotype with a few counts. This chain connects TRBV7-3 to TRBJ2-3, with TRBD2 identical over 8 bases. Looked up from germline, CDR1 is SGHTA and CDR2 is FQGTGA. Losses at the gene ends were 8 bases for V and 9 bases for J; bases not matched to a gene: 13. CDR3 length equals 14 residues. CDR3 nucleotide sequence: TGTGCCAGCCAAAGCGGGAGTCTGAGGGGGACGCAGTATTTT. The encoded protein is CASQSGSLRGTQYF.

This clonotype has a count of ten or more. J is TRBJ2-3 and V is TRBV4-2, with 14 bases lining up with TRBD2. This CDR3 spans 16 amino acids. With 2 bases clipped from V and 6 bases from J, the junction kept 4 bases outside the gene matches. CDR1 and CDR2 (germline): LGHNA, YNFKEQ. Here the CDR3 reads CASSQPGLAGVDTQYF. The CDR3 DNA reads as TGTGCCAGCAGCCAACCGGGACTAGCGGGAGTTGATACGCAGTATTTT.

This sequence joins TRBV5-1 and TRBJ2-2; D unclear. The CDR3 totals 15 residues. CDR1 is SGHRS, CDR2 YFSETQ, per germline. V was cut by 0 bases and J by 0 bases, with 6 bases left in between. The CDR3 DNA sequence: TGCGCCAGCAGCTTGGAAACCACGAACACCGGGGAGCTGTTTTTT. Residues: CASSLETTNTGELFF.

The chain links TRBV27 to TRBJ1-6, with TRBD1 matching over 9 bases. The V gene's germline CDR1 is MNHEY and CDR2 SMNVEV (reference sequence). J gave up 7 bases and V 5 bases, and 15 bases lay outside the gene matches. CDR3 length: 18 amino acids. CDR3 in amino acids: CASSNRDRVFEGNSPLHF. CDR3 sequence (DNA): TGTGCCAGCAGTAACCGGGACAGGGTTTTTGAGGGGAATTCACCCCTCCACTTT.

This clonotype occurred many times. The chain couples TRBV5-6 to TRBJ2-3; D gene ambiguous. This CDR3 is built from 15 residues. Trimming pared 0 bases from V and 0 bases from J, leaving 8 bases between. Germline V gene sequence: CDR1 SGHDT, CDR2 YYEEEE. CDR3 region: CASSLEYSSTDTQYF. The DNA for the CDR3 is TGTGCCAGCAGCTTGGAGTACAGTAGCACAGATACGCAGTATTTT.

This clonotype has only a few counts. J is TRBJ1-5 and V is TRBV20-1; D remains unclear. There are 13 residues in the CDR3. Trimming took 0 bases from V and 5 from J, leaving 8 bases between them. Germline V gene sequence: CDR1 DFQATT, CDR2 SNEGSKA (reference sequence). The CDR3 nucleotides read TGCAGTGCTAGAGAACAGCTCGATCAGCCCCAGCATTTT. Encoded protein: CSAREQLDQPQHF.

The chain combines TRBV20-1 with TRBJ2-4, with 7 bases lining up with TRBD2. The CDR3 has 15 residues. Unmatched junction bases numbered 6, after V lost 3 bases and J lost 1 base. Germline V lookup: CDR1 DFQATT, CDR2 SNEGSKA (reference sequence). CDR3 bases: TGCAGTGCTAGTCCCGCGGGAGTTGCCAAAAACATTCAGTACTTC. Protein sequence: CSASPAGVAKNIQYF.

Many counts were recorded for this clonotype. The chain is built from TRBV5-1 and TRBJ2-3; unclear D gene. Germline V lookup: CDR1 SGHRS, CDR2 YFSETQ. V lost 0 bases to trimming and J lost 2 bases, with 7 bases between them. The CDR3 is 14 residues long. CDR3 nucleotides: TGCGCCAGCAGCTTGGACTTAACCACAGATACGCAGTATTTT. This encodes CASSLDLTTDTQYF.

This chain uses TRBV9 with TRBJ2-6, with 7 bases aligning to TRBD1. J lost 2 bases, V lost 3 bases, and 5 bases had no gene match. CDR3 length equals 16 residues. The germline V gene has CDR1 SGDLS and CDR2 YYNGEE. The CDR3 reads CASSGQGSAGANVLTF. CDR3 nucleotides: TGTGCCAGCAGCGGACAGGGTAGCGCTGGGGCCAACGTCCTGACTTTC.

Concerning this clonotype itself: Since a much larger clone is just one base distant, this may be a read error. The chain links TRBV29-1 to TRBJ2-7; D might be TRBD1 (5 bases). The CDR3 covers 12 residues. V lost 6 bases to trimming and J lost 10 bases, with 19 bases between them. The germline CDR1 and CDR2 sequences are SQVTM and ANQGSEA. CDR3: CSVGQLKEIQYF. The CDR3 coding sequence is TGCAGCGTGGGGCAGCTAAAAGAGATCCAGTACTTC.

This clonotype has just one count. V usage is TRBV3-1 and J usage is TRBJ2-2; 8 positions match TRBD2. Germline lookup yields CDR1 LGHDT and CDR2 YNNKEL (reference sequence). V dropped 3 bases and J dropped 4; count of bases not matched to a gene: 7. The CDR3 is 16 residues long. The CDR3 nucleotides read TGTGCCAGCAGCCAGCGGGGTAGCGGGATCACCGGGGAGCTGTTTTTT. Translating it yields CASSQRGSGITGELFF.

A few counts support this clonotype. The gene calls are TRBV7-3 and TRBJ2-1, with 14 bases matching TRBD2. In germline, CDR1 is SGHTA, CDR2 FQGTGA. V shed 5 bases, J shed 7 bases, and the junction held 7 bases outside the gene matches. CDR3 size: 16 residues. The CDR3 region is CASSRLAGGNVNEQFF. CDR3 in DNA: TGTGCCAGCAGCAGACTAGCGGGGGGGAACGTTAATGAGCAGTTCTTC.

In regard to this clonotype: This may be a read error: a much more frequent sequence differs by one nucleotide. The gene calls are TRBV10-3 and TRBJ1-1, with D possibly TRBD1 on 5 matching bases. CDR3 length equals 14 residues. CDR1 is ENHRY, CDR2 SYGVKD, per germline. The CDR3 sequence is CAIGDGGANTEAFF. Here the CDR3 DNA reads TGTGCCATCGGTGACGGGGGAGCGAACACTGAAGCTTTCTTT.

This sequence joins TRBV19 and TRBJ2-3; the D gene is possibly TRBD2 (6 bases). The germline V and J ends were trimmed by 4 bases and 9 bases, with 8 bases remaining between them. Germline V gene data show CDR1 as LNHDA and CDR2 as SQIVND (reference sequence). The CDR3 is made up of 11 amino acids. CDR3 residues: CASSTRGTQYF. The CDR3 DNA follows: TGTGCCAGTAGTACGCGGGGCACGCAGTATTTT.